This T cell receptor beta chain was profiled in a study of identical twins. Study-level findings and limits: Models underestimated how often monozygotic twins shared out-of-frame TCR alpha.

TCRdb recomputed calls from the 5' RACE reads with MiXCR, one row per CDR3 protein. The sample yields approximately 700,000 distinct CDR3 sequences, 5.5% to 6.5% seen once. The table lists this clonotype with many counts. Its antigen is currently unknown. Germline CDR1 is SGDLS and CDR2 is YYNGEE. V lost 3 bases to trimming and J lost 1 base; unmatched junction nucleotides: 3. This CDR3 has 15 residues. This receptor was taken from a man aged 18 to 29 in good health. Sample: naive T cells sorted from blood. The chain couples TRBV9 to TRBJ2-3, with TRBD2 matching over 9 bases. The CDR3: CASSGRTSGTDTQYF. Here the CDR3 DNA reads TGTGCCAGCAGCGGCCGGACTAGCGGCACAGATACGCAGTATTTT. Using reference TRBV9 and TRBJ2-3 for the parts outside the CDR3, the full variable domain is DSGVTQTPKHLITATGQRVTLRCSPRSGDLSVYWYQQSLDQGLQFLIQYYNGEERAKGNILERFSAQQFPDLHSELNLSSLELGDSALYFCASSGRTSGTDTQYFGPGTRLTVL.